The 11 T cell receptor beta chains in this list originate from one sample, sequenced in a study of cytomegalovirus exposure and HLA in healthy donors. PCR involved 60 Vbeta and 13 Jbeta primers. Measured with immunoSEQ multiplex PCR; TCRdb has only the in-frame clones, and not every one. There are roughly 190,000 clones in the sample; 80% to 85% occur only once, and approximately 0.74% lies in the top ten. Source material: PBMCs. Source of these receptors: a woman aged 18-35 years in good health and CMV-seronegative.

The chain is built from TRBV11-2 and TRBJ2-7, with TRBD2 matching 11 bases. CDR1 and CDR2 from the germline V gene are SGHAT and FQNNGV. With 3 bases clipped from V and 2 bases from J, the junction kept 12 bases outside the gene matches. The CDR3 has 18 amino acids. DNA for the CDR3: TGTGCCAGCAGCTTCCCCCGACCTAGCGGGGGGTCCCCCTACGAGCAGTACTTC. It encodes CASSFPRPSGGSPYEQYF.

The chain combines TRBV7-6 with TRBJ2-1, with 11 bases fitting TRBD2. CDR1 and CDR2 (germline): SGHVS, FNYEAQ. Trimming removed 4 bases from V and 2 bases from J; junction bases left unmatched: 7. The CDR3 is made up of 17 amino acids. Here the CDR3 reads CASSSQTSGVTYNEQFF. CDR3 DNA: TGTGCCAGCAGCTCCCAGACTAGCGGGGTTACCTACAATGAGCAGTTCTTC.

As DNA, the CDR3 is TGTGCCAGCAGTTTATCCGAGACAGGGCTGGGCTGGGACACTGAAGCTTTCTTT. Translating gives CASSLSETGLGWDTEAFF. The chain recombines TRBV28 with TRBJ1-1; TRBD1 matches at 7 bases. This CDR3 has 18 amino acids. Per germline, CDR1 MDHEN and CDR2 SYDVKM. With 1 base clipped from V and 3 bases from J, the junction kept 14 bases outside the gene matches.

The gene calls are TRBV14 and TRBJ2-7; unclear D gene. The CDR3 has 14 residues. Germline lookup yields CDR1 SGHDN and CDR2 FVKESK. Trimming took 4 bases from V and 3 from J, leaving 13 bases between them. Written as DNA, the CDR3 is TGTGCCAGCAGCCCTCTGGGCATCAACTACGAGCAGTACTTC. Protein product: CASSPLGINYEQYF.

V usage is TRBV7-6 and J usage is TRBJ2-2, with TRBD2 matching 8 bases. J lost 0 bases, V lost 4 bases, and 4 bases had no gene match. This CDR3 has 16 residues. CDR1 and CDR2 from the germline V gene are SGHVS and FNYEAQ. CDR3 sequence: CASSSRGLANTGELFF. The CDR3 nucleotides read TGTGCCAGCAGCTCTAGGGGACTAGCGAACACCGGGGAGCTGTTTTTT. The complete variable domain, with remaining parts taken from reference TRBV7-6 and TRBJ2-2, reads GAGVSQSPRYKVTKRGQDVALRCDPISGHVSLYWYRQALGQGPEFLTYFNYEAQQDKSGLPNDRFSAERPEGSISTLTIQRTEQRDSAMYRCASSSRGLANTGELFFGEGSRLTVL.

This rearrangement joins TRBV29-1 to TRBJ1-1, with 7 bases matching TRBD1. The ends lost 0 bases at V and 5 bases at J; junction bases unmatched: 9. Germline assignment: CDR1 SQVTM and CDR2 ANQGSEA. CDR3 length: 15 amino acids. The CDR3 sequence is CSVEDRLAGGTEAFF. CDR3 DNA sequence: TGCAGCGTTGAAGATAGGCTGGCAGGGGGGACTGAAGCTTTCTTT.

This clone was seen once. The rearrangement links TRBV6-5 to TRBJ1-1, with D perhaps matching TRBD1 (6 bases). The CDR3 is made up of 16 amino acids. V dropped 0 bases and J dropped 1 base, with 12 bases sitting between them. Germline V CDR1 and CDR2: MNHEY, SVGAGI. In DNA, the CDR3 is TGTGCCAGCAGTTACTCGACCAGGGGACGGAACACTGAAGCTTTCTTT. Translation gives CASSYSTRGRNTEAFF.

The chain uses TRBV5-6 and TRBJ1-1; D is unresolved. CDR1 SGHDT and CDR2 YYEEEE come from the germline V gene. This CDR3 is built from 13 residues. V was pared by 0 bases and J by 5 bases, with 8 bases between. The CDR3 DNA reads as TGTGCCAGCAGCTTGGGAGTGGAGACTGAAGCTTTCTTT. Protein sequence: CASSLGVETEAFF.

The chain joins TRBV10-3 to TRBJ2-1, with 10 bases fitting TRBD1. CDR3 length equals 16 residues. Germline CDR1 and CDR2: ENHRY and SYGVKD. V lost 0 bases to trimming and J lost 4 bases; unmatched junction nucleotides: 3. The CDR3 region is CAISESPGQGYNEQFF. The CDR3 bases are TGTGCCATCAGTGAGTCCCCGGGACAGGGGTACAATGAGCAGTTCTTC.

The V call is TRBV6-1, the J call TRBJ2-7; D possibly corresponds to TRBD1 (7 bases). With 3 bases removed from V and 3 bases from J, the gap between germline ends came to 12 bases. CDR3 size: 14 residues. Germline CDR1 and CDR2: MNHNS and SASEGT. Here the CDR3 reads CASSEGQGGYEQYF. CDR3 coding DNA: TGTGCCAGCAGTGAGGGGCAGGGGGGCTACGAGCAGTACTTC.

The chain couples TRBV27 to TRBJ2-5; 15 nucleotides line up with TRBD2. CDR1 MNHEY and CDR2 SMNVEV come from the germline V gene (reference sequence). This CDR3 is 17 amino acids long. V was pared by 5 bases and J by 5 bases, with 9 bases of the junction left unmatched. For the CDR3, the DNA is TGTGCCAGCAGTACACGGGGACTAGCGGGGGGTAGGGAGACCCAGTACTTC. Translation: CASSTRGLAGGRETQYF.